This T cell receptor beta chain was captured by sequencing in a study of blood T cells in healthy people across ages. General study findings and limits: Diversity was estimated from one million T cells, and these estimates were considered underestimates. Per-million-T-cell TCR beta diversity fell roughly linearly with age. Naive T cell percentage strongly correlated with TCR beta diversity.

On this clonotype: As yet, its antigen is unknown.

A sample-barcoded 5' primer and a J-beta primer mix were used in a second PCR of roughly 6 to 11 cycles. TCRdb reprocessed the 5' RACE reads with MiXCR, giving one entry per CDR3 protein. The sample holds about 1.1 million distinct CDR3 sequences, under 40% seen once. With V trimmed by 3 bases and J by 3 bases, 3 bases remained unmatched. The CDR3 covers 16 residues. Germline V gene lookup returns CDR1 SGHTA and CDR2 FQGNSA. The TCR comes from a man younger than 35 in good health. The chain recombines TRBV7-2 with TRBJ1-5; the match to TRBD1 covers 12 bases. The sequenced material came from blood. Here the CDR3 reads CASSFGDRGLNQPQHF. The CDR3 region has the DNA TGTGCCAGCAGCTTCGGGGACAGGGGGCTCAATCAGCCCCAGCATTTT.